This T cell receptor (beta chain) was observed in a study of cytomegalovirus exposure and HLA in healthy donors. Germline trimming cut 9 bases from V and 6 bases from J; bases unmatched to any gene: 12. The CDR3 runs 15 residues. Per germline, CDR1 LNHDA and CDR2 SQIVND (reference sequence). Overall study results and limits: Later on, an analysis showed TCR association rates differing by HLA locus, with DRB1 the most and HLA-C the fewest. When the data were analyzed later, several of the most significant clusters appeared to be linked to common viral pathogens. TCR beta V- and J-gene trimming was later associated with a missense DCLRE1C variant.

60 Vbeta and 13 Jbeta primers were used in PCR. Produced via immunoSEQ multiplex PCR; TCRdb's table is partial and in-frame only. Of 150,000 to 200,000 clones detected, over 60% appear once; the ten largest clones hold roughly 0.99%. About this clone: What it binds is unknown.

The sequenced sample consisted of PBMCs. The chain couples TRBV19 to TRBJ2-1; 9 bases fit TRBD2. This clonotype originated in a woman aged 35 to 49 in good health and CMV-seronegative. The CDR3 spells CASQILAGNLNEQFF. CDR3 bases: TGTGCCAGCCAGATCCTAGCGGGGAATCTCAATGAGCAGTTCTTC.